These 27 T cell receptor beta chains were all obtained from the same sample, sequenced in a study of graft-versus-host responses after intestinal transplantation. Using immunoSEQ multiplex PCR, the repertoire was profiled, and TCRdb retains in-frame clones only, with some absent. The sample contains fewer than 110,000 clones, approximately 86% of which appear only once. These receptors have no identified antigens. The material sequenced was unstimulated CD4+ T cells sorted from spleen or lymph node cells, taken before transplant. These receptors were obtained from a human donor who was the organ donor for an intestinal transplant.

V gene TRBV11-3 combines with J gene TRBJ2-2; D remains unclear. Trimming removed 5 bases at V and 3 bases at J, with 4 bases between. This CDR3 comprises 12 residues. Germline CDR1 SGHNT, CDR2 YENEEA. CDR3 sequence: CASSLHTGELFF. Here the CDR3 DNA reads TGTGCCAGCAGCCTGCACACCGGGGAGCTGTTTTTT.

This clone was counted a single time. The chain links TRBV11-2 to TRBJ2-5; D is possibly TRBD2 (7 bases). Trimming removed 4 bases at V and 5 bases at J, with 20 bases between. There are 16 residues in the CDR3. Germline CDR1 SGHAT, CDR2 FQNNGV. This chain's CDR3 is CASSSRSEGGPETQYF. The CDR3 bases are TGTGCCAGCAGCTCGCGTTCCGAGGGGGGGCCGGAGACCCAGTACTTC.

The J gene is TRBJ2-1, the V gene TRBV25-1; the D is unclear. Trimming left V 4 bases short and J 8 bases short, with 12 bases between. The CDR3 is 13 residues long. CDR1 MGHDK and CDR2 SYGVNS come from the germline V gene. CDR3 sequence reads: CASSGIGRDEQFF. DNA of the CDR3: TGTGCCAGCAGTGGAATAGGTCGGGATGAGCAGTTCTTC.

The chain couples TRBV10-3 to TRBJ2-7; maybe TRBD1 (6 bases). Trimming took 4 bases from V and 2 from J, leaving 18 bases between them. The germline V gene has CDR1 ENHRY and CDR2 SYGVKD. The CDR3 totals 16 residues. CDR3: CAISGPGQPSTYEQYF. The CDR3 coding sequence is TGTGCCATCAGTGGTCCCGGACAGCCGTCCACCTACGAGCAGTACTTC.

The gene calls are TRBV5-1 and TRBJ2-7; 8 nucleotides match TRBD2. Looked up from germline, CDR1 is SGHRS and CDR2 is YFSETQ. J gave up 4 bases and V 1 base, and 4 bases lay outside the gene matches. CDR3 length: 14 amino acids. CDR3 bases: TGCGCCAGCAGCTTGACTCCGGGGGGGTACGAGCAGTACTTC. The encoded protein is CASSLTPGGYEQYF.

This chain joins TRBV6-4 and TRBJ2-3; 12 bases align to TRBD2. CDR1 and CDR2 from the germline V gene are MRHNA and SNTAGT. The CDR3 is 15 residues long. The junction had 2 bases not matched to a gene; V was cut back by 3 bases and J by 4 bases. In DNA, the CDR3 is TGTGCCAGCAGTGAAACTAGCGGGAGGTCAGATACGCAGTATTTT. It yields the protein CASSETSGRSDTQYF.

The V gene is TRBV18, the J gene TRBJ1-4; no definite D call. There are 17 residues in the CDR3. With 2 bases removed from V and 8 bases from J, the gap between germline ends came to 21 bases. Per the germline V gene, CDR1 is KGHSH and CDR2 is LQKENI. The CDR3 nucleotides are TGTGCCAGCTCACCAAAAATCGGGTCCTCCTATGGGGAAAAACTGTTTTTT. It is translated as CASSPKIGSSYGEKLFF.

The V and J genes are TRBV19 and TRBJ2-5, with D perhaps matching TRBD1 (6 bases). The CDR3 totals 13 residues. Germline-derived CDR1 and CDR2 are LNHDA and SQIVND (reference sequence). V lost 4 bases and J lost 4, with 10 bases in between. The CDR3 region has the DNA TGTGCCAGTAGTAGACAGGACCGAGAGACCCAGTACTTC. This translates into CASSRQDRETQYF.

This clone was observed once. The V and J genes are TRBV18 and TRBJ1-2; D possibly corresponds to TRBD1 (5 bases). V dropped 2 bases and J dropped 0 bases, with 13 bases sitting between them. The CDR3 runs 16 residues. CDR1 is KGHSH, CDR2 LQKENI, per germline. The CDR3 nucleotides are TGTGCCAGCTCACCATCTTTACAGGCCCCTAACTATGGCTACACCTTC. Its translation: CASSPSLQAPNYGYTF.

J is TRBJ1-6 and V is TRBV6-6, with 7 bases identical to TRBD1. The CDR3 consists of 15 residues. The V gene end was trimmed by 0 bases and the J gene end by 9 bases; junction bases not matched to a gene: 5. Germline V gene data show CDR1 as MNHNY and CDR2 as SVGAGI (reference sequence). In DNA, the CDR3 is TGTGCCAGCAGTTACTCCTGGGACAGAGTTTCACCCCTCCACTTT. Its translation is CASSYSWDRVSPLHF.

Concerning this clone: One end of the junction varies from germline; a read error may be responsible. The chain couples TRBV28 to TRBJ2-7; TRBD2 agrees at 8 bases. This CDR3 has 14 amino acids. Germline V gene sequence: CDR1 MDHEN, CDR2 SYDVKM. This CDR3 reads CANSVSGSSYEQYF. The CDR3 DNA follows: TGTGCCAACAGTGTGAGCGGGAGCAGCTACGAGCAGTACTTC.

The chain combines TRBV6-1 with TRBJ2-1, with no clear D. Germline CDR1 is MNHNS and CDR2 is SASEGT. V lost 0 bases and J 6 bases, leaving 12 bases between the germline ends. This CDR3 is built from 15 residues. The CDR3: CASSEASMAINEQFF. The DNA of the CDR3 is TGTGCCAGCAGTGAAGCGAGTATGGCAATCAATGAGCAGTTCTTC.

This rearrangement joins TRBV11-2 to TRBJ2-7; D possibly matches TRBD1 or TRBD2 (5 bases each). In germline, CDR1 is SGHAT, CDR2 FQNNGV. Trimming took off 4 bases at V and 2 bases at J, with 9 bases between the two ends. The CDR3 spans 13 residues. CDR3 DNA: TGTGCCAGCAGCTCCAGGGACCCCTACGAGCAGTACTTC. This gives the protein CASSSRDPYEQYF.

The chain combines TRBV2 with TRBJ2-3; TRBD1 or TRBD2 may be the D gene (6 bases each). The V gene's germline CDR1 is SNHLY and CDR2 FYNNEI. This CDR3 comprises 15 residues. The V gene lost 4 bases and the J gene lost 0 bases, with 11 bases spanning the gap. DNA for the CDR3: TGTGCCAGCAGTGCGCAGGGGACTAGCACAGATACGCAGTATTTT. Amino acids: CASSAQGTSTDTQYF.

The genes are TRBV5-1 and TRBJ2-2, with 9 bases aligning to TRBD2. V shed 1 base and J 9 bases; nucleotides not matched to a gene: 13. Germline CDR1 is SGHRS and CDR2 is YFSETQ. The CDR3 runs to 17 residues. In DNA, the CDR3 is TGCGCCAGCAGCTTGTATGGACTAGCGTCAATAAGCCGGGAGCTGTTTTTT. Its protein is CASSLYGLASISRELFF.

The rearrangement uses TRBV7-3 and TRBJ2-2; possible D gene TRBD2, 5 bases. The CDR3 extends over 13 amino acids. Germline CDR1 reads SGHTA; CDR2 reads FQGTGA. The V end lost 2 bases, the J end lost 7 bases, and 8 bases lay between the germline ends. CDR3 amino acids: CASSLLAGGELFF. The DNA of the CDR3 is TGTGCCAGCAGCTTATTGGCGGGCGGGGAGCTGTTTTTT.

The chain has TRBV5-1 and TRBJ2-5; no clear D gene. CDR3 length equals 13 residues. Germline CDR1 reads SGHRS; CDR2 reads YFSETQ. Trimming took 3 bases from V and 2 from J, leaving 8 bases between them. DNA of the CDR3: TGCGCCAGCAGCTATCGGCGACAAGAGACCCAGTACTTC. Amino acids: CASSYRRQETQYF.

CDR3 loop: CASSQVTGQGIYEQYF. Written as DNA, the CDR3 is TGTGCCAGCAGCCAAGTGACGGGACAGGGGATCTACGAGCAGTACTTC. The genes are TRBV4-2 and TRBJ2-7; 10 bases match TRBD1. The CDR3 loop spans 16 amino acids. The trim removed 1 base at V and 3 bases at J, leaving 6 bases unmatched. Germline V gene lookup returns CDR1 LGHNA and CDR2 YNFKEQ.

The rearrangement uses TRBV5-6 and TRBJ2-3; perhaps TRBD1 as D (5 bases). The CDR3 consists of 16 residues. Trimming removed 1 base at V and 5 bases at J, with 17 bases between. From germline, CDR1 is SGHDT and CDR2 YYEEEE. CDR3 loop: CASSLPLKDIIDTQYF. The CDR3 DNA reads TGTGCCAGCAGCTTGCCCCTAAAGGACATCATAGATACGCAGTATTTT.

The CDR3 DNA follows: TGTGCCAGTAGTATAGATAAGATGAGGAATGAAAAACTGTTTTTT. It yields the protein CASSIDKMRNEKLFF. This chain connects TRBV19 to TRBJ1-4, with D hard to call. CDR1 is LNHDA, CDR2 SQIVND, per germline (reference sequence). The V end lost 0 bases, the J end lost 5 bases, and 10 bases lay between the germline ends. The CDR3 extends over 15 amino acids.

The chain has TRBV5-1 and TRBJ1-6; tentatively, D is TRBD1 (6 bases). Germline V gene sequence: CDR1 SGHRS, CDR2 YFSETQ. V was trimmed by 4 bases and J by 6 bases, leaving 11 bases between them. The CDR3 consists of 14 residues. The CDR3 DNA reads TGCGCCAGCAGCCCTGGACAGAGTAATTCACCCCTCCACTTT. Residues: CASSPGQSNSPLHF. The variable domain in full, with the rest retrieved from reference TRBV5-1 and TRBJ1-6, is KAGVTQTPRYLIKTRGQQVTLSCSPISGHRSVSWYQQTPGQGLQFLFEYFSETQRNKGNFPGRFSGRQFSNSRSEMNVSTLELGDSALYLCASSPGQSNSPLHFGNGTRLTVT.

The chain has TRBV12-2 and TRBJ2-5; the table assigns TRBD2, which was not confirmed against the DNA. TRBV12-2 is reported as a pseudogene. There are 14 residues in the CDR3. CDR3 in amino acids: CASRTSGNQETQYF. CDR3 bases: TGTGCAAGTCGGACTAGCGGGAACCAAGAGACCCAGTACTTC.

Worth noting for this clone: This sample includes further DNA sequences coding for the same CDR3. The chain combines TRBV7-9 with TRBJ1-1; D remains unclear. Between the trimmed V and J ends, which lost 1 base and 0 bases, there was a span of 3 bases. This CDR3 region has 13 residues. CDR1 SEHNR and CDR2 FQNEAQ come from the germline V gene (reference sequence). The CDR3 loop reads CASSLEVNTEAFF. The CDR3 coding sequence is TGTGCCAGCAGCTTAGAGGTGAACACTGAAGCTTTCTTT. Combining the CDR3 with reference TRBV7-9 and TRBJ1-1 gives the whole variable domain DTGVSQNPRHKITKRGQNVTFRCDPISEHNRLYWYRQTLGQGPEFLTYFQNEAQLEKSRLLSDRFSAERPKGSFSTLEIQRTEQGDSAMYLCASSLEVNTEAFFGQGTRLTVV.

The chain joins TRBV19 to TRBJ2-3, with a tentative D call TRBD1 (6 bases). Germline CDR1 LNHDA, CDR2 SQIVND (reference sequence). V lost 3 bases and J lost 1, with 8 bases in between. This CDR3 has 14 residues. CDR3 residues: CASSIPGGTDTQYF. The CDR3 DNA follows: TGTGCCAGTAGTATTCCAGGGGGCACAGATACGCAGTATTTT.

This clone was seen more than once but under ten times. CDR3 nucleotides: TGTGCCAGTAAATCGGATGCGGGGAGAGTAGGGAACACTGAAGCTTTCTTT. Protein: CASKSDAGRVGNTEAFF. V gene TRBV19 combines with J gene TRBJ1-1; D gene ambiguous. The CDR3 sequence is 17 residues long. CDR1 LNHDA and CDR2 SQIVND come from the germline V gene (reference sequence). V lost 7 bases, J lost 1 base, and 22 bases lay in between. Full variable domain (remainder filled in from reference TRBV19 and TRBJ1-1): DGGITQSPKYLFRKEGQNVTLSCEQNLNHDAMYWYRQDPGQGLRLIYYSQIVNDFQKGDIAEGYSVSREKKESFPLTVTSAQKNPTAFYLCASKSDAGRVGNTEAFFGQGTRLTVV.

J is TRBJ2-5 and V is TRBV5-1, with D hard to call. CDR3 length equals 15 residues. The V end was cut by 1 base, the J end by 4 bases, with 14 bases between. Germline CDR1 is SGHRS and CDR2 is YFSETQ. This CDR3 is CASSLLRDKGETQYF. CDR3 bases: TGCGCCAGCAGCTTGCTCCGTGACAAGGGAGAGACCCAGTACTTC.

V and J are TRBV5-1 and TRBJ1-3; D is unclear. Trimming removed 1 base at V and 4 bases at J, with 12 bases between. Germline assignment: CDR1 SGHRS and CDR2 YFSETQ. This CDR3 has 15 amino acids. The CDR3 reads CASSLYGVQGNTIYF. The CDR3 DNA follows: TGCGCCAGCAGCTTGTACGGGGTTCAAGGAAACACCATATATTTT.